This T cell receptor beta chain was captured by sequencing in a study of cytomegalovirus exposure and HLA in healthy donors. Study-wide context: The same platform was used for the 120 validation repertoires and the approximately 670 first-cohort repertoires, a later analysis reported. Study findings and constraints: A few chains tied to CMV proved CMV antigen-specific in vitro.

As concerns this clone: Antigen specificity is unknown.

The assay was immunoSEQ multiplex PCR, and TCRdb's table has in-frame clones only and misses some. Of 70,000 to 75,000 clones in the sample, about 94% were seen once. Germline V lookup: CDR1 SGHTS, CDR2 YDEGEE. Trimming removed 2 bases at V and 8 bases at J, with 16 bases between. The CDR3 length is 15 residues. The origin of this receptor is a woman between 18 and 29 years old in good health and CMV-seronegative. The chain recombines TRBV5-8 with TRBJ1-4; D might be TRBD1 (6 bases). Sample: PBMCs. This CDR3 is CASSLFRGAEEKLFF. DNA for the CDR3: TGTGCCAGCAGCTTATTCCGGGGGGCGGAAGAAAAACTGTTTTTT.